This T cell receptor (beta chain) was observed in a study of blood T cell repertoires in COVID-19. Across the whole study: Researchers got acute and convalescent COVID-19 samples from the United States, Italy and Spain. T cells, B-cell-depleted T cells, or PBMCs supplied cDNA or gDNA.

Original processing methods: Reference gene primer amplification gave nucleated cell count estimates. Sequencing used immunoSEQ multiplex PCR; TCRdb keeps in-frame clones, though not all of them. The V and J calls and the clone size are those of that table, but D and trimming were determined from the DNA. The data contain tens of thousands of clones, 82% of them singletons. The CDR3 length is 14 residues. This clonotype was obtained from a man aged 50 to 59 with active or convalescent COVID-19. This sequence joins TRBV21-1 and TRBJ2-5; the table's D call of TRBD2 was not tested on the DNA. TRBV21-1 is labeled a pseudogene. The specimen was peripheral blood. This CDR3 is CASSKGGRGETQYF. CDR3 DNA: TGTGCCAGCAGCAAAGGAGGGCGAGGAGAGACCCAGTACTTC.